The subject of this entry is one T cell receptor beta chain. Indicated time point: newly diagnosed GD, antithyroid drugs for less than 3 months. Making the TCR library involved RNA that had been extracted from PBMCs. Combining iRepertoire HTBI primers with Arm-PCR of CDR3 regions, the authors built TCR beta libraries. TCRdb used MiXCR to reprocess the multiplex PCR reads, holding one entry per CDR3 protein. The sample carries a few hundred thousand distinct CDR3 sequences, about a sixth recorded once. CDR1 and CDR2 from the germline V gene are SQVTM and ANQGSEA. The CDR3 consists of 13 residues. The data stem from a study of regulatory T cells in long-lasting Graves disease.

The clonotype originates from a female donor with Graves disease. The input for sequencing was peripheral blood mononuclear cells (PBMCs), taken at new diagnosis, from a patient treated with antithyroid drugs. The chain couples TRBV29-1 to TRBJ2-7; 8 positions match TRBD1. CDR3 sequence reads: CNVATGAIYEQYF. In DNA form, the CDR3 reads TGCAACGTAGCGACAGGGGCGATCTACGAGCAGTACTTC.